This T cell receptor (beta chain) appears in the sequencing data of a study of beta chain features in type 1 diabetes. Study summary: The patients were much like the healthy donors in age, gender and cell yields.

The germline V gene encodes CDR1 SQVTM and CDR2 ANQGSEA. V gave up 3 bases and J gave up 0 bases, with 7 bases separating them. The CDR3 extends over 13 amino acids. Expressed TCRB transcripts were sequenced because the isolated RNA had all been reverse transcribed beforehand. Clones were read by immunoSEQ multiplex PCR, and TCRdb kept only the in-frame ones, dropping some. The table shows 300,000 or so clones, with less than 10% occurring only once. The sample comprised central memory CD4+ T cells from blood. This TCR was sampled from a young woman in good health. The chain employs TRBV29-1 and TRBJ2-3; D ambiguous. CDR3 DNA: TGCAGCGTTGATGAACAGAGCACAGATACGCAGTATTTT. It translates to CSVDEQSTDTQYF.